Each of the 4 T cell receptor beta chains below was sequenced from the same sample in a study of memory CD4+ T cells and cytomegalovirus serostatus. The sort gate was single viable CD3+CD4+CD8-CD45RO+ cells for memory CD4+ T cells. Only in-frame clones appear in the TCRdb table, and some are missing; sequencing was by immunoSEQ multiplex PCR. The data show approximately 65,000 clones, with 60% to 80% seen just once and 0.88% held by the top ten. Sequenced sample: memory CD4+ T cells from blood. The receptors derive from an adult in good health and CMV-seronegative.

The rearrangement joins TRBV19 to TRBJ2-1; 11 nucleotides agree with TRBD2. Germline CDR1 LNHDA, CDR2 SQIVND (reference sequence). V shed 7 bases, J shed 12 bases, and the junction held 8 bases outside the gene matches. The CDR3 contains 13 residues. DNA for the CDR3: TGTGCCAGTAAGGGGCTAGCGGGAGGACGGCAGTTCTTC. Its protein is CASKGLAGGRQFF. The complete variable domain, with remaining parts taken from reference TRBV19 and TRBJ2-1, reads DGGITQSPKYLFRKEGQNVTLSCEQNLNHDAMYWYRQDPGQGLRLIYYSQIVNDFQKGDIAEGYSVSREKKESFPLTVTSAQKNPTAFYLCASKGLAGGRQFFGPGTRLTVL.

CDR3 residues: CAWSGYSGNTIYF. The CDR3 coding sequence is TGTGCCTGGAGTGGATACTCTGGAAACACCATATATTTT. The rearrangement joins TRBV30 to TRBJ1-3; no firm D call. The CDR3 is made up of 13 amino acids. Trimming removed 1 base from V and 0 bases from J, with 4 bases in between. The germline CDR1 and CDR2 sequences are GTSNPN and SVGIG (reference sequence).

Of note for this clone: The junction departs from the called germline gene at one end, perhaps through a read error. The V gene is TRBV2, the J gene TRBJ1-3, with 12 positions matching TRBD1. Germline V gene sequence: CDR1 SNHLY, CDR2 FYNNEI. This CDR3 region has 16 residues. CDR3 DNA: TGTGCCAGCAGCGAAGGGGACAGGGGGCGAGGAAACACCATATATTTT. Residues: CASSEGDRGRGNTIYF.

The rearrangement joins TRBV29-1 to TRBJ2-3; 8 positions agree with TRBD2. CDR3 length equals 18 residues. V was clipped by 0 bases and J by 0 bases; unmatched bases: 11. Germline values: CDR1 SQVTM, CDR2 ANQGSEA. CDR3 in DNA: TGCAGCGTTGAAGATCCAGTCGCGGGAGGCCCTAGCACAGATACGCAGTATTTT. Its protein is CSVEDPVAGGPSTDTQYF.